A selection of T cell receptor beta chains follows, all from one sample in a study of blood T cells in healthy people across ages. A single record per CDR3 protein comes from TCRdb applying MiXCR to the 5' RACE reads. The top ten hold about 21% of the sample, which has about a million distinct CDR3 sequences, roughly half seen once. Sequencing used blood. The origin of the receptors is a woman between 55 and 75 years old in good health. Each CDR3 is given with its conserved first and last residue. D genes are given only for firm matches. Size tells how often a clone was seen (once, few, many) or the class of an expanded clone, and some rows leave it out.

abundance,j_gene,d_gene,v_gene,CDR3nt,CDR3aa
NA,TRBJ2-3,TRBD2,TRBV20-1,TGCAGTGCTCCAAGCGGGAGTATAACAGATACGCAGTATTTT,CSAPSGSITDTQYF
NA,TRBJ1-1,TRBD1,TRBV29-1,TGCAGCGTCGCGGAGGACAGGCGATACCTGAACACTGAAGCTTTCTTT,CSVAEDRRYLNTEAFF
once,TRBJ2-7,TRBD2,TRBV20-1,TGCAGTGCTCTCTCGTTGCTAGCGGGCGGCGACGAGCAGTACTTC,CSALSLLAGGDEQYF
NA,TRBJ2-3,TRBD1,TRBV27,TGTGCCAGCAGGCGAGTGGGGACAGATACGCGGTATTTT,CASRRVGTDTRYF
NA,TRBJ1-2,NA,TRBV2,TGTGCCAGCCACTTTAGGGGCCTAAACTATGGCTACACCTTC,CASHFRGLNYGYTF
NA,TRBJ1-5,NA,TRBV6-2/TRBV6-3,TGTGCCAGCACCCTAAGGGTAGGGAGCAATCAGCCCCAGCATTTT,CASTLRVGSNQPQHF
NA,TRBJ1-6,NA,TRBV12-3/TRBV12-4,TGTGCCAGCAGTGCCCGGGACCCTACTCGGAATTCACCCCTCCACTTT,CASSARDPTRNSPLHF
few,TRBJ2-3,NA,TRBV3-1,TGTGCCAGCAGCCAAGTAGGTTTCACAGATACGCAGTATTTT,CASSQVGFTDTQYF
NA,TRBJ2-3,TRBD1,TRBV2,TGTGCCAGGGGGGGTCCGAAGGACAGGGGGCTACTTCCGACGCAGTATTTT,CARGGPKDRGLLPTQYF
few,TRBJ2-7,NA,TRBV29-1,TGCAGCGTTGGGCCAGTTAACGCCTACGAGCAGTACTTC,CSVGPVNAYEQYF
NA,TRBJ1-1,NA,TRBV20-1,TGCAGTGCTAGATTTGCGGGACCTGGGGCTGAAGCTTTCTTT,CSARFAGPGAEAFF
NA,TRBJ2-7,NA,TRBV3-1,TGTGCCAGCAGCCAACGGCAGTACGAGCAGTACTTC,CASSQRQYEQYF
NA,TRBJ2-1,NA,TRBV5-1,TGCGCCAGCAGCTCCCAACGCGGGAATGAGCAGTTCTTC,CASSSQRGNEQFF
few,TRBJ2-7,NA,TRBV5-1,TGCGCCAGCAGCTTGTGGGGATGGAGCTCCTACGAGCAGTACTTC,CASSLWGWSSYEQYF
NA,TRBJ2-5,TRBD1,TRBV24-1,TGTGCCATCGGACAGGGTCAAGGAGAGACCCAGTACTTC,CAIGQGQGETQYF
NA,TRBJ2-3,NA,TRBV24-1,TGTGCCACCAGTGACCGCCGGACAGCCACAGATACGCAGTATTTT,CATSDRRTATDTQYF
few,TRBJ2-5,TRBD2,TRBV6-1,TGTGCCAGCAGCCTCCTTAGCGGGAGGGCCTCCGAGACCCAGTACTTC,CASSLLSGRASETQYF